These 14 T cell receptor beta chains were sequenced from one sample in a study of control samples from healthy donors and cancer patients. Data came from immunoSEQ multiplex PCR; TCRdb stores just in-frame clones and leaves some out. The data hold 25,000 or so clones, with around 85% observed a single time. Sequenced sample: PBMCs. Source of these receptors: a woman in her sixties with head and neck cancer.

The V call is TRBV19, the J call TRBJ2-5, with 16 positions matching TRBD2. Per the germline V gene, CDR1 is LNHDA and CDR2 is SQIVND (reference sequence). V lost 6 bases, J lost 0 bases, and 4 bases stayed unmatched. This CDR3 region has 17 residues. Written as DNA, the CDR3 is TGTGCCAGTAGCTCGGGACTAGCGGGGGGGTACCAAGAGACCCAGTACTTC. Its translation: CASSSGLAGGYQETQYF.

This clone was counted a few times. The genes are TRBV5-1 and TRBJ1-1; no clear D gene. Germline assignment: CDR1 SGHRS and CDR2 YFSETQ. V was cut by 0 bases and J by 1 base, with 7 bases left in between. The CDR3 spans 14 residues. The CDR3 region has the DNA TGCGCCAGCAGCTTGGAACGGCAGAACACTGAAGCTTTCTTT. It specifies CASSLERQNTEAFF.

The sample holds one count of this clone. V and J are TRBV9 and TRBJ1-3, with a possible D match to TRBD1 (5 bases). Trimming removed 0 bases from V and 2 bases from J, with 12 bases in between. There are 16 residues in the CDR3. The germline V gene encodes CDR1 SGDLS and CDR2 YYNGEE. CDR3 sequence reads: CASSVDHGGTGNTIYF. DNA of the CDR3: TGTGCCAGCAGCGTAGACCATGGGGGGACTGGAAACACCATATATTTT.

The chain carries TRBV18 and TRBJ2-1; D uncertain. CDR1 KGHSH and CDR2 LQKENI come from the germline V gene. The CDR3 runs 13 residues. V was clipped by 2 bases and J by 6 bases, with 8 bases between them. The CDR3 spells CASSPSRLNEQFF. The CDR3 nucleotides are TGTGCCAGCTCACCATCTAGACTCAATGAGCAGTTCTTC.

The chain employs TRBV13 and TRBJ2-5; tentative D call: TRBD2 (5 bases). CDR1 and CDR2 (germline): PRHDT, FYEKMQ (reference sequence). The V gene lost 0 bases and the J gene lost 3 bases, with 11 bases spanning the gap. CDR3 size: 15 residues. CDR3 sequence (DNA): TGTGCCAGCAGCTTAGGTGGGTCCGGGAAAGAGACCCAGTACTTC. It yields the protein CASSLGGSGKETQYF.

V usage is TRBV6-5 and J usage is TRBJ1-4, with TRBD1 as a possible D gene (5 bases). With 10 bases removed from V and 7 bases from J, the gap between germline ends came to 10 bases. The CDR3 totals 11 residues. In germline, CDR1 is MNHEY, CDR2 SVGAGI. CDR3 DNA sequence: TGTGCCACCGGGGGGTCTGAAAAACTGTTTTTT. Amino acids: CATGGSEKLFF.

The chain links TRBV29-1 to TRBJ2-5; 15 bases agree with TRBD2. The CDR3 consists of 15 residues. From germline, CDR1 is SQVTM and CDR2 ANQGSEA. Trimming took 4 bases from V and 5 from J; bases not matched to a gene: 5. Here the CDR3 DNA reads TGCAGCGTTGCGGGACTAGCGGGAGGATGGGAGACCCAGTACTTC. Translated, it gives CSVAGLAGGWETQYF.

This clone occurred a few times. The chain carries TRBV9 and TRBJ2-1, with TRBD2 matching 12 bases. Losses at the gene ends were 3 bases for V and 9 bases for J; bases not matched to a gene: 7. There are 15 residues in the CDR3. Germline assignment: CDR1 SGDLS and CDR2 YYNGEE. The CDR3 is CASSAGVTSGGEQFF. In DNA, the CDR3 is TGTGCCAGCAGCGCCGGGGTGACTAGCGGGGGTGAGCAGTTCTTC.

This clone has a handful of counts. The chain recombines TRBV6-2 or TRBV6-3 with TRBJ1-1, with a tentative D call TRBD1 (5 bases). The CDR3 runs 12 residues. V was pared by 4 bases and J by 3 bases, with 6 bases between. Germline lookup yields CDR1 MNHEY and CDR2 SVGEGT. The CDR3 DNA reads TGTGCCAGCAGTTGGGGGTACACTGAAGCTTTCTTT. Residues: CASSWGYTEAFF.

The chain carries TRBV6-6 and TRBJ2-1, with 8 bases lining up with TRBD1. The germline V gene encodes CDR1 MNHNY and CDR2 SVGAGI (reference sequence). The CDR3 is 12 amino acids. V gave up 0 bases and J gave up 12 bases; unmatched junction bases: 1. The DNA of the CDR3 is TGTGCCAGCAGTTACTCAACAGGGGGGCAGTTCTTC. Translation: CASSYSTGGQFF.

This chain uses TRBV5-1 with TRBJ2-1, with 7 bases matching TRBD1. CDR3 length: 12 amino acids. Germline trimming cut 1 base from V and 8 bases from J; bases unmatched to any gene: 0. The germline V gene encodes CDR1 SGHRS and CDR2 YFSETQ. DNA for the CDR3: TGCGCCAGCAGCTTGACAGGGGATGAGCAGTTCTTC. Amino acid sequence: CASSLTGDEQFF.

The rearrangement joins TRBV6-6 to TRBJ1-1; D is unresolved. Between the trimmed V and J ends, which lost 4 bases and 1 base, there was a span of 13 bases. The CDR3 sequence is 15 residues long. In germline, CDR1 is MNHNY, CDR2 SVGAGI (reference sequence). The CDR3 DNA sequence: TGTGCCAGCAGTTGGGTCAGCTTTAGGAACACTGAAGCTTTCTTT. Amino acid sequence: CASSWVSFRNTEAFF.

V usage is TRBV29-1 and J usage is TRBJ1-5; tentatively, D is TRBD1 (6 bases). CDR3 length equals 13 residues. CDR1 is SQVTM and CDR2 is ANQGSEA in the germline V gene. V lost 6 bases and J lost 5, with 14 bases in between. CDR3 region: CSVAGGRDQPQHF. CDR3 sequence (DNA): TGCAGCGTCGCGGGGGGGCGCGATCAGCCCCAGCATTTT.

The chain combines TRBV6-2 or TRBV6-3 with TRBJ2-7; 7 positions agree with TRBD2. CDR3 length equals 16 residues. V trimming: 5 bases; J trimming: 6 bases; junction bases outside the gene matches: 16. Germline V CDR1 and CDR2: MNHEY, SVGEGT. DNA for the CDR3: TGTGCCAGCAGTCCCCCCAGAGGGGCGGGAGTGACCGAGCAGTACTTC. Translating gives CASSPPRGAGVTEQYF.